The 8 T cell receptor beta chains reported below all come from one sample, sequenced in a study of cytomegalovirus exposure and HLA in healthy donors. The PCR had 60 Vbeta and 13 Jbeta primers. Generated by immunoSEQ multiplex PCR, the TCRdb table keeps only in-frame clones and is missing some. Its table lists roughly 74,000 clones. The sample was PBMCs. The origin of the receptors is a female donor in good health and CMV-seropositive.

This sequence joins TRBV5-1 and TRBJ1-1; 8 nucleotides agree with TRBD1. V gave up 7 bases and J gave up 0 bases; unmatched junction bases: 5. The CDR3 consists of 14 residues. CDR1 and CDR2 from the germline V gene are SGHRS and YFSETQ. CDR3 bases: TGCGCCAGCTCAGGGGGCTTGGTGAACACTGAAGCTTTCTTT. Protein sequence: CASSGGLVNTEAFF.

The chain carries TRBV29-1 and TRBJ2-7; TRBD1 might be the D (6 bases). V lost 6 bases, J lost 1 base, and 16 bases lay in between. There are 14 residues in the CDR3. Germline CDR1 reads SQVTM; CDR2 reads ANQGSEA. Here the CDR3 reads CSVARQGRSYEQYF. DNA for the CDR3: TGCAGCGTGGCCAGGCAGGGGCGGTCCTACGAGCAGTACTTC.

The CDR3, as DNA: TGTGCCAGCAGTCTAAGGACAGGGGGTGCGAAGCCCCAGCATTTT. Residues: CASSLRTGGAKPQHF. The rearrangement uses TRBV28 and TRBJ1-5; TRBD1 matches at 10 bases. The length of the CDR3 is 15 residues. Germline CDR1 MDHEN, CDR2 SYDVKM. V dropped 5 bases and J dropped 8; count of bases not matched to a gene: 9.

As for this clone: An end of the junction differs from the germline gene, which may be a read error. This rearrangement joins TRBV6-5 to TRBJ1-2; the match to TRBD1 covers 9 bases. There are 16 residues in the CDR3. Germline V gives CDR1 MNHEY, CDR2 SVGAGI. The CDR3 nucleotides are TGTGCCAGCAGATACTCCCGGGACAGGGTTCACTATGGCTACACCTTC. Its translation is CASRYSRDRVHYGYTF.

This chain links TRBV25-1 with TRBJ2-1; TRBD2 matches 10 bases. Germline V gene data show CDR1 as MGHDK and CDR2 as SYGVNS. The CDR3 contains 15 residues. The V and J ends lost 3 bases and 2 bases, in that order; junction bases with no gene match: 1. The chain's CDR3 is CASSDSGGTYNEQFF. CDR3 nucleotides: TGTGCCAGCAGTGATAGCGGGGGGACCTACAATGAGCAGTTCTTC.

With respect to this clone: Mismatch with germline at one junction end may stem from a read error. The chain links TRBV27 to TRBJ1-1; D gene uncertain. This CDR3 is 17 amino acids long. Germline V CDR1 and CDR2: MNHEY, SMNVEV (reference sequence). CDR3 loop: CVSSLYYIGSSLSEAFF. As DNA, the CDR3 is TGTGTCAGCAGTTTATATTATATCGGTTCCTCTCTCTCTGAAGCTTTCTTT.

The J gene is TRBJ2-2, the V gene TRBV9, with 7 bases that match TRBD1. Germline CDR1 and CDR2: SGDLS and YYNGEE. V was pared by 3 bases and J by 7 bases, with 3 bases of the junction left unmatched. This CDR3 has 13 residues. For the CDR3, the DNA is TGTGCCAGCAGCGCGACAGGGCACGGGGAGCTGTTTTTT. Translation gives CASSATGHGELFF.

This rearrangement joins TRBV25-1 to TRBJ2-2; D might be TRBD1 (5 bases). Per germline, CDR1 MGHDK and CDR2 SYGVNS. The CDR3 totals 16 residues. V was shortened by 4 bases and J by 0 bases, with 12 bases between the two germline ends. The DNA for the CDR3 is TGTGCCAGCAGTGTACAGGTTCCATCGAACACCGGGGAGCTGTTTTTT. Translated, it gives CASSVQVPSNTGELFF.